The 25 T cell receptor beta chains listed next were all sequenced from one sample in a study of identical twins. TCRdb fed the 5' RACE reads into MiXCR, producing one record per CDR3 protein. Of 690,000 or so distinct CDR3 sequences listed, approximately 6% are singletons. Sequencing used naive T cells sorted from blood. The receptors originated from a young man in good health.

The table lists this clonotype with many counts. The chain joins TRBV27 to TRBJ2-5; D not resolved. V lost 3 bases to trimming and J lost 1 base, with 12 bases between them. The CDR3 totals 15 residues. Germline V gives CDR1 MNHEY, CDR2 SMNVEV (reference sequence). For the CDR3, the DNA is TGTGCCAGCAGTTTGGGCCCCGGGCTCCAAGAGACCCAGTACTTC. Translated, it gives CASSLGPGLQETQYF.

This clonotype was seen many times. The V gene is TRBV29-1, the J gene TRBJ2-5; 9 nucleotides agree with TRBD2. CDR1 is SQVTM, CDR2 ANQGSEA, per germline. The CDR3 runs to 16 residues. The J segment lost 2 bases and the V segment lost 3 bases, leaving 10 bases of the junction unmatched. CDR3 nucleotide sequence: TGCAGCGTTGATTTCGTAGCGGGAGCCGATCAAGAGACCCAGTACTTC. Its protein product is CSVDFVAGADQETQYF.

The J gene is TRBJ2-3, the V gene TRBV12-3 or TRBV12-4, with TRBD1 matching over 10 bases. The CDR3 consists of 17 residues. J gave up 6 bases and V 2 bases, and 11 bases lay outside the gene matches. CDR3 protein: CASSLTSLGQGGDTQYF. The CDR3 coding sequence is TGTGCCAGCAGTTTAACATCCCTAGGACAGGGGGGGGATACGCAGTATTTT.

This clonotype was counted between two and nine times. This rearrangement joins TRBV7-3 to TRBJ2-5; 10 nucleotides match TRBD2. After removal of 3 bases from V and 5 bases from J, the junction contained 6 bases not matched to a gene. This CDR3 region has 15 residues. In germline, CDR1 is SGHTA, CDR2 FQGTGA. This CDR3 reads CASSFSSGSLETQYF. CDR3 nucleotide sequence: TGTGCCAGCAGCTTCTCTAGCGGGAGTTTGGAGACCCAGTACTTC.

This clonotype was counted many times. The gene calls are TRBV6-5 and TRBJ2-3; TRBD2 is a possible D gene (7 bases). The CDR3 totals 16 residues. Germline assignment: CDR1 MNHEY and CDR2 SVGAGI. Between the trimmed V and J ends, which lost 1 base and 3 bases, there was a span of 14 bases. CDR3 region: CASSYWGGGLTDTQYF. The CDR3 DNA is TGTGCCAGCAGTTACTGGGGGGGGGGGCTGACAGATACGCAGTATTTT.

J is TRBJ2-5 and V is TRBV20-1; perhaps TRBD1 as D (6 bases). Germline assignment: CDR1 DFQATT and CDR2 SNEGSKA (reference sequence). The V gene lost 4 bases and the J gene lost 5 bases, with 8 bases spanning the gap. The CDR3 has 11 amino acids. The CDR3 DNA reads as TGCAGTGCTAACAGGGTGGAGACCCAGTACTTC. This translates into CSANRVETQYF.

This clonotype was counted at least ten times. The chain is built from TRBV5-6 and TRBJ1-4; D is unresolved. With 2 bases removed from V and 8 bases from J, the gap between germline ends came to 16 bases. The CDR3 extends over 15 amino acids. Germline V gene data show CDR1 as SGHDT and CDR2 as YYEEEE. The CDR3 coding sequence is TGTGCCAGCAGCTTCTCACGGACGATCCAAGAAAAACTGTTTTTT. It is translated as CASSFSRTIQEKLFF.

The chain's CDR3 is CASSQEEEGRRAFF. The DNA of the CDR3 is TGCGCCAGCAGCCAAGAAGAGGAGGGGAGGAGAGCTTTCTTT. The chain is built from TRBV4-1 and TRBJ1-1, with a possible D match to TRBD1 (5 bases). The length of the CDR3 is 14 residues. Germline CDR1 MGHRA, CDR2 YSYEKL. The V end was cut by 0 bases, the J end by 10 bases, with 15 bases between.

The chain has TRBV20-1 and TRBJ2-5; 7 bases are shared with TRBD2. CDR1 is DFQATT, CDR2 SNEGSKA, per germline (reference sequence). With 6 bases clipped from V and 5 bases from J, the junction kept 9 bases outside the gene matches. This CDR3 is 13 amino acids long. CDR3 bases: TGCAGTGCGAGAAGCGGGAATCGGGAGACCCAGTACTTC. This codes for CSARSGNRETQYF.

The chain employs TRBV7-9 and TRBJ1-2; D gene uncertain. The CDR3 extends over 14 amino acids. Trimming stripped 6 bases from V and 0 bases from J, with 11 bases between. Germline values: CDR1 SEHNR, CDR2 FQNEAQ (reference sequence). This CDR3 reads CASSWSESNYGYTF. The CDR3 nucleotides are TGTGCCAGCAGTTGGTCGGAATCTAACTATGGCTACACCTTC.

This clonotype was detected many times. The CDR3 region is CASSYVSNTGELFF. In DNA form, the CDR3 reads TGCGCCAGCAGTTACGTATCGAACACCGGGGAGCTGTTTTTT. This rearrangement joins TRBV5-1 to TRBJ2-2; D is unclear. Germline V CDR1 and CDR2: SGHRS, YFSETQ. The CDR3 extends over 14 amino acids. V dropped 5 bases and J dropped 0 bases, with 8 bases sitting between them.

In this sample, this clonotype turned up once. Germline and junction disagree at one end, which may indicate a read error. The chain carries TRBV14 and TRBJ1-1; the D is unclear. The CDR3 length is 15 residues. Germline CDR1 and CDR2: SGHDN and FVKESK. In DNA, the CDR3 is TGTGCCAGCAGCCAAGTCGACAACCTGAACACTGGAGCTTTCTTT. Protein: CASSQVDNLNTGAFF. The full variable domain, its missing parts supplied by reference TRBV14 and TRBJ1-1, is EAGVTQFPSHSVIEKGQTVTLRCDPISGHDNLYWYRRVMGKEIKFLLHFVKESKQDESGMPNNRFLAERTGGTYSTLKVQPAELEDSGVYFCASSQVDNLNTGAFFGQGTRLTVV.

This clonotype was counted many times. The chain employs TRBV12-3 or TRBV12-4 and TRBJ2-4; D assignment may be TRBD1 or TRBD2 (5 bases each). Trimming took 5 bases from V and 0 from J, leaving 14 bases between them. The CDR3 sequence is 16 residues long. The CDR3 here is CASSLGRILAKNIQYF. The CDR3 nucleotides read TGTGCCAGCAGTCTGGGACGGATACTAGCCAAAAACATTCAGTACTTC.

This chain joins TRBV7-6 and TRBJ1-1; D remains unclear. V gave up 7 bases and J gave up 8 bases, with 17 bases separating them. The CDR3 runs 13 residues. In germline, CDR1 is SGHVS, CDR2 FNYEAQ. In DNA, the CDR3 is TGTGCCAGCATCGGTGCACCTAGTGGCGAAGCTTTCTTT. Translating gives CASIGAPSGEAFF.

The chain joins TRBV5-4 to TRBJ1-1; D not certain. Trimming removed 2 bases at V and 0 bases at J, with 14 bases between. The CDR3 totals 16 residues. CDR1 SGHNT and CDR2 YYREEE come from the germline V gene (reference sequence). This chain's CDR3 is CASSFFTRSMNTEAFF. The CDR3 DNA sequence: TGTGCCAGCAGCTTTTTCACACGGTCCATGAACACTGAAGCTTTCTTT.

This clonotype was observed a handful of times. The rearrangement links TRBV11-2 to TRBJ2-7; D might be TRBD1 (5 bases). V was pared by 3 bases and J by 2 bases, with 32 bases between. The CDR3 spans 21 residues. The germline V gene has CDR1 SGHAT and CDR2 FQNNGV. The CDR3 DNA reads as TGTGCCAGCAGCTTTTCGGGTTGGCTTATAGGAATTAACAGGCGAGCCTACGAGCAGTACGTC. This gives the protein CASSFSGWLIGINRRAYEQYV.

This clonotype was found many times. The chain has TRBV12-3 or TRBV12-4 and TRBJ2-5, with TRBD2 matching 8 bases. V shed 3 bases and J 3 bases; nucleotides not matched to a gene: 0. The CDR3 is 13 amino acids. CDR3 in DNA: TGTGCCAGCAGTTTCGGGGGGGAAGAGACCCAGTACTTC. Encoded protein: CASSFGGEETQYF.

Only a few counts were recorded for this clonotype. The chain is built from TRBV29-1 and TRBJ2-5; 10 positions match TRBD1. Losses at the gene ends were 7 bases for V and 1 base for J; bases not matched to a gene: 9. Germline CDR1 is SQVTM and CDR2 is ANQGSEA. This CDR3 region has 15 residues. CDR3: CSALPGTGVQETQYF. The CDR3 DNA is TGCAGCGCTCTTCCCGGGACAGGGGTCCAAGAGACCCAGTACTTC. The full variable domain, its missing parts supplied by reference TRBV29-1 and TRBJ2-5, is SAVISQKPSRDICQRGTSLTIQCQVDSQVTMMFWYRQQPGQSLTLIATANQGSEATYESGFVIDKFPISRPNLTFSTLTVSNMSPEDSSIYLCSALPGTGVQETQYFGPGTRLLVL.

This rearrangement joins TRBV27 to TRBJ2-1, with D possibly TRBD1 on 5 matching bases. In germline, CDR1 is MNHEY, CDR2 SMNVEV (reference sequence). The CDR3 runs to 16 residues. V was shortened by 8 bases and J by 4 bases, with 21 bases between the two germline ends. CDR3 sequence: CASGLLPGWGYNEQFF. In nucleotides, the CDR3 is TGTGCCAGCGGCTTGCTCCCAGGGTGGGGATACAATGAGCAGTTCTTC.

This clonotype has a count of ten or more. The CDR3 DNA follows: TGTGCCAGCAGTCATGACAGGGCCCACGAGCAGTACTTC. It translates to CASSHDRAHEQYF. V usage is TRBV27 and J usage is TRBJ2-7, with 7 nucleotides matching TRBD1. V lost 5 bases, J lost 5 bases, and 6 bases stayed unmatched. CDR1 is MNHEY and CDR2 is SMNVEV in the germline V gene (reference sequence). This CDR3 is built from 13 residues.

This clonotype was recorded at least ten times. Here the CDR3 reads CSARDSQRETDEQYF. As DNA, the CDR3 is TGCAGTGCTAGAGATAGCCAGCGGGAGACCGACGAGCAGTACTTC. The genes are TRBV20-1 and TRBJ2-7; 8 bases line up with TRBD2. This CDR3 is built from 15 residues. The germline gives CDR1 DFQATT, CDR2 SNEGSKA (reference sequence). With 0 bases clipped from V and 5 bases from J, the junction kept 9 bases outside the gene matches.

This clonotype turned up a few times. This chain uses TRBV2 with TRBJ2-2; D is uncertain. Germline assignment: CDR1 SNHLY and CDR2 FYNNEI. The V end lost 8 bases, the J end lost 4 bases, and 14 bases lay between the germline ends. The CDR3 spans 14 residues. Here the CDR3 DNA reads TGTGCCAGCTCCGAAGGGTTCGGCACCGGGGAGCTGTTTTTT. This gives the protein CASSEGFGTGELFF.

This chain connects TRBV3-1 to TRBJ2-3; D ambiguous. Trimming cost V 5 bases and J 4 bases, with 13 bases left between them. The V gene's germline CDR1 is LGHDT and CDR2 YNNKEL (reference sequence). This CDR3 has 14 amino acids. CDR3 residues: CASSSSTDPDTQYF. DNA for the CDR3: TGTGCCAGCAGCTCTTCGACCGACCCAGATACGCAGTATTTT.

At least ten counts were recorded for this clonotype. The DNA for the CDR3 is TGTGCCAGCAGCCCTCATCGTGGAGAGCAGTTCTTC. This gives the protein CASSPHRGEQFF. The gene calls are TRBV3-1 and TRBJ2-1; D unclear. The CDR3 runs to 12 residues. Trimming took off 4 bases at V and 10 bases at J, with 11 bases between the two ends. CDR1 and CDR2 (germline): LGHDT, YNNKEL (reference sequence).

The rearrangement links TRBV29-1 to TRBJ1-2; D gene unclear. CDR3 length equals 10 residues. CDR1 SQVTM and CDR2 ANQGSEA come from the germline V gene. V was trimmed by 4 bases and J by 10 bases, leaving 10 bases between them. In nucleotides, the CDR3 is TGCAGCGTTGGTCCCGAGGACTACACCTTC. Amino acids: CSVGPEDYTF.